The 8 T cell receptor beta chains reported below all come from one sample, sequenced in a study of blood T cell repertoires in COVID-19. The repertoire was sequenced with immunoSEQ multiplex PCR; TCRdb's copy has only in-frame clones and lacks some. The data contain a few hundred thousand clones, 65% to 90% of them singletons. The sequencing sample was made of PBMCs or T cells enriched from blood (not recorded which). All receptors derive from a woman aged 40-49 years with acute COVID-19.

This rearrangement joins TRBV12-3 or TRBV12-4 to TRBJ1-5; D ambiguous. V lost 4 bases, J lost 9 bases, and 10 bases lay in between. This CDR3 has 12 amino acids. CDR3 bases: TGTGCCAGCAGTTATAAGTACGGGCCCCAGCATTTT. Translated, it gives CASSYKYGPQHF.

There are a few counts of this clone. The V call is TRBV6-4, the J call TRBJ1-2, with 9 bases that match TRBD1. Germline-derived CDR1 and CDR2 are MRHNA and SNTAGT. This CDR3 spans 15 amino acids. Germline trimming cut 7 bases from V and 2 bases from J; bases unmatched to any gene: 8. The CDR3 is CASKSAGTGNYGYTF. CDR3 nucleotide sequence: TGTGCCAGCAAGTCCGCCGGGACAGGGAACTATGGCTACACCTTC.

In this sample, this clone turned up once. The V and J genes are TRBV28 and TRBJ1-5; TRBD1 matches at 9 bases. J was trimmed by 2 bases and V by 5 bases; bases with no gene match: 1. CDR3 length: 14 amino acids. Germline assignment: CDR1 MDHEN and CDR2 SYDVKM. The CDR3 protein is CASSRTGGNQPQHF. The CDR3 nucleotides are TGTGCCAGCAGTCGGACAGGGGGCAATCAGCCCCAGCATTTT.

The rearrangement links TRBV27 to TRBJ2-1; TRBD2 agrees at 11 bases. CDR1 and CDR2 from the germline V gene are MNHEY and SMNVEV (reference sequence). V lost 5 bases to trimming and J lost 4 bases; unmatched junction nucleotides: 7. This CDR3 is 16 amino acids long. The CDR3 DNA follows: TGTGCCAGCAGTGACATAGCGGGAGGGCCGTACAATGAGCAGTTCTTC. Translating gives CASSDIAGGPYNEQFF.

This chain uses TRBV10-2 with TRBJ1-1; perhaps TRBD1 as D (6 bases). Trimming took 7 bases from V and 4 from J, leaving 22 bases between them. CDR3 length: 16 amino acids. Germline V CDR1 and CDR2: WSHSY, SAAADI. The CDR3 spells CASTIENRVILTEAFF. The CDR3 DNA is TGCGCCAGCACCATTGAGAACAGGGTAATTCTCACTGAAGCTTTCTTT.

The gene calls are TRBV12-3 or TRBV12-4 and TRBJ2-5; 7 nucleotides match TRBD1. The CDR3 runs 13 residues. Trimming took 4 bases from V and 3 from J; bases not matched to a gene: 2. The CDR3 reads CASSSGQEETQYF. CDR3 sequence (DNA): TGTGCCAGCAGTTCCGGACAGGAAGAGACCCAGTACTTC.

The table lists this clone with a count of one. A read error may account for a junction end that differs from germline. V is TRBV5-1 and J is TRBJ2-3, with D uncertain. Germline CDR1 reads SGHRS; CDR2 reads YFSETQ. This CDR3 has 15 amino acids. The CDR3 is CASSLDGFSTDTQYF. CDR3 bases: TGCGCCAGCAGCTTGGACGGGTTCAGCACGGATACGCAGTATTTT. The full variable domain, rest sourced from reference TRBV5-1 and TRBJ2-3, is KAGVTQTPRYLIKTRGQQVTLSCSPISGHRSVSWYQQTPGQGLQFLFEYFSETQRNKGNFPGRFSGRQFSNSRSEMNVSTLELGDSALYLCASSLDGFSTDTQYFGPGTRLTVL.

The chain joins TRBV5-6 to TRBJ2-7, with 10 bases fitting TRBD1. Germline trimming cut 0 bases from V and 6 bases from J; bases unmatched to any gene: 0. The germline CDR1 and CDR2 sequences are SGHDT and YYEEEE. CDR3 length: 13 residues. The CDR3 sequence: CASSLGTGGEQYF. The CDR3 coding sequence is TGTGCCAGCAGCTTGGGGACAGGGGGCGAGCAGTACTTC.